This TCR beta chain was documented in a study of T cells in Graves' hyperthyroidism and ophthalmopathy. This CDR3 comprises 16 residues. Germline CDR1 and CDR2: MGHRA and YSYEKL. Trimming removed 1 base at V and 1 base at J, with 12 bases between. Amplification of TCR beta CDR3 regions was performed using RNA transcripts as template. First-round RT-PCR with HTBI primers amplified the TCR CDR3 region. TCRdb fed the multiplex PCR reads into MiXCR, producing one record per CDR3 protein. This table holds about 530,000 distinct CDR3 sequences, roughly 15% found once. In its sample, this clonotype was seen a few times. Its antigen is not known. Broader study findings: In the blood, most expanded thyroid clonotypes above 0.001 appeared as well.

Diagnostic assessment was based on clinical symptoms, serum thyroxine and TRAb, thyroid ultrasound and orbital computed tomography. This receptor was taken from a woman in her late teens or twenties with Graves' ophthalmopathy. V gene TRBV4-1 combines with J gene TRBJ2-3; D possibly uses TRBD1 or TRBD2 (6 bases each). The source material was blood. The DNA for the CDR3 is TGCGCCAGCAGCCAAGTGAGGGGGGCGGGCACAGATACGCAGTATTTT. This codes for CASSQVRGAGTDTQYF.